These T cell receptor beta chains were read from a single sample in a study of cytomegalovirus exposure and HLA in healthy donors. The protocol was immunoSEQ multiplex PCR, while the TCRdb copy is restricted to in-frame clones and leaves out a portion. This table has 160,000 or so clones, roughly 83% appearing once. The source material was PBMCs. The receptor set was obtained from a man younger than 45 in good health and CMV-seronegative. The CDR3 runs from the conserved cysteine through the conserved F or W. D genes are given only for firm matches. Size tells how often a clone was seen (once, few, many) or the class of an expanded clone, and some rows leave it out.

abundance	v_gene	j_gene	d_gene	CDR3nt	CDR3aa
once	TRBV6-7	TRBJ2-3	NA	TGTGCCAGCAGTTACTCCGGGACAGATACGCAGTATTTT	CASSYSGTDTQYF
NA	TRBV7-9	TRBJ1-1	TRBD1	TGTGCCAGCAGTCGGACAGGGGAGGCTGAAGCTTTCTTT	CASSRTGEAEAFF
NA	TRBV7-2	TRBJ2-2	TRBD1	TGCGCCGAGGGGGCATTCACCGGGGAGCTGTTTTTT	CAEGAFTGELFF
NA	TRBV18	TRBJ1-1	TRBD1	TGTGCCAGCTCACGGGGGACAGGAGCTGAAGCTTTCTTT	CASSRGTGAEAFF
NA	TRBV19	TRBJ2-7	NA	TGTGCCAGTAGTTCAGGCCTTGGCTACGAGCAGTACTTC	CASSSGLGYEQYF
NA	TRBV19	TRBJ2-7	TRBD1	TGTGCCAGTAGTCGGGGACAGGGGAATTACGAGCAGTACTTC	CASSRGQGNYEQYF
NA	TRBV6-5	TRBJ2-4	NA	TGTGCCAGCAGTTACTCGAAACAGGGAGCCAAAAACATTCAGTACTTC	CASSYSKQGAKNIQYF
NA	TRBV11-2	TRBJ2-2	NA	TGTGCCAGCAGCGCCTATAACACCGGGGAGCTGTTTTTT	CASSAYNTGELFF
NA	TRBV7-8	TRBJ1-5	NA	TGTGCCAGCAGCCCAACGGACAGACCCAATCAGCCCCAGCATTTT	CASSPTDRPNQPQHF
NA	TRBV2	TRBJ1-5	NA	TGTGCCAGCAGTGAATATGGGGGGAGCAATCAGCCCCAGCATTTT	CASSEYGGSNQPQHF
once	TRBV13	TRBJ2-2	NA	TGTGCCAGCAAGGGGGGAGGGAGGAACACCGGGGAGCTGTTTTTT	CASKGGGRNTGELFF
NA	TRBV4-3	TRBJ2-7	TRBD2	TGCGCCAGCAGCCAAGGACTAGCGGATGCCTATGAGCAGTACTTC	CASSQGLADAYEQYF
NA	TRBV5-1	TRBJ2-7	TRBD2	TGCGCCAGCAGCGTCGGGACTAGCGGGGGGGCCTACGAGCAGTACTTC	CASSVGTSGGAYEQYF
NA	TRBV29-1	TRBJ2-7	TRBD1	TGCAGCGCCTTGACAGGGGCAATGTACGAGCAGTACTTC	CSALTGAMYEQYF
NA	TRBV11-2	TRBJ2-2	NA	TGTGCCAGCAGCGTAGAGCACGGCGGGGAGCTGTTTTTT	CASSVEHGGELFF
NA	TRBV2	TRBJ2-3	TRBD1	TGTGCCAGCAATCGACAGGGGGCGGGCACAGATACGCAGTATTTT	CASNRQGAGTDTQYF
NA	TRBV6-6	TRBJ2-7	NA	TGTGCCAGCACCGGCTGGGACAATGTCTACGAGCAGTACTTC	CASTGWDNVYEQYF
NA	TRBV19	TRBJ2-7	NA	TGTGCCAGTAGTTCGGGATCGAACTACGAGCAGTACTTC	CASSSGSNYEQYF
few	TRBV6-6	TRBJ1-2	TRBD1	TGTGCCAGCACGAAGGACAGGGAGATATATGGCTACACCTTC	CASTKDREIYGYTF
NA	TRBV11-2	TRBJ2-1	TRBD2	TGTGCCAGCAGCCAAGTTCTGGGACTAGCGGGAGAATACAATGAGCAGTTCTTC	CASSQVLGLAGEYNEQFF
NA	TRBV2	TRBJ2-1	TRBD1	TGTGCCAGCAGTGAAACAGGGGACTCCTACAATGAGCAGTTCTTC	CASSETGDSYNEQFF
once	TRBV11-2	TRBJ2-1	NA	TGTGCCAGCAGCCCCACTTACAATGAGCAGTTCTTC	CASSPTYNEQFF
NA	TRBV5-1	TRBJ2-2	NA	TGCGCCAGCAGCTTGGGACGGGTACCCGGGGAGCTGTTTTTT	CASSLGRVPGELFF
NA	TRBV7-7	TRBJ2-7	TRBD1	TGTGCCAGCAGCCCCGGGACAGGGGGCACCTACGAGCAGTACTTC	CASSPGTGGTYEQYF
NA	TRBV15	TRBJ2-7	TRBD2	TGTGCCACCAGCAGAGTCACCAAACCGGGACTAGCGGGAGGATCCATCTACGAGCAGTACTTC	CATSRVTKPGLAGGSIYEQYF
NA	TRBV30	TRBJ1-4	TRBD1	TGTGCCTGGGACAGGGGATATGAAAAACTGTTTTTT	CAWDRGYEKLFF
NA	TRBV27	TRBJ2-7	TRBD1	TGTGCCAGCAGTTTTAGCCCGGGGACAGGGGCCTACGAGCAGTACTTC	CASSFSPGTGAYEQYF
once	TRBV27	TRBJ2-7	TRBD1	TGTGCCAGCAGATACAGACCGGGACAGGGACCCTACGAGCAGTACTTC	CASRYRPGQGPYEQYF
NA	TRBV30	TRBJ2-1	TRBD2	TGTGCCTGGATCGGCCAGACGACAAAAAGCGGGGTCTACAATGAGCAGTTCTTC	CAWIGQTTKSGVYNEQFF
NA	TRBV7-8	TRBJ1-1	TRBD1	TGTGCCAGCAGCTTTCGACAGGGGGATTCAGAAGCTTTCTTT	CASSFRQGDSEAFF
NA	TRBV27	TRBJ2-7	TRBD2	TGTGCCAGCAGTCCTATCGTGGGAGGGCCCGGTAGTGGCTCCTACGAGCAGTACTTC	CASSPIVGGPGSGSYEQYF
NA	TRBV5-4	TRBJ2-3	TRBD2	TGTGCCAGCAGCTGGCGGGAGGGAGATACGCAGTATTTT	CASSWREGDTQYF
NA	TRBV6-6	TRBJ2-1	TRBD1	TGTGCCAGCAGTTCAAGACAGGGGGATAGCAATGAGCAGTTCTTC	CASSSRQGDSNEQFF
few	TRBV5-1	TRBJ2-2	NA	TGCGCCAGCAGCTCTTACGGGGAGCTGTTTTTT	CASSSYGELFF
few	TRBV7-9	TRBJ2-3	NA	TGTTCCAGCAGTTACAGGGCAGATACGCAGTATTTT	CSSSYRADTQYF
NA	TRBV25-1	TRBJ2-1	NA	TGTGCCAGCAGTGGGGCGACAGTGGCCTACAATGAGCAGTTCTTC	CASSGATVAYNEQFF
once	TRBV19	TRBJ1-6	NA	TGTGCCAGTAGTATAGCTTGGACGGGAAATTCACCCCTCCACTTT	CASSIAWTGNSPLHF
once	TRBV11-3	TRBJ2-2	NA	TGTGCCAGCAGTGGTTCGCCAGGGAAGGACACCGGGGAGCTGTTTTTT	CASSGSPGKDTGELFF
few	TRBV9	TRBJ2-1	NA	TGTGCCAGCAGCGTAGACAGTTACAATGAGCAGTTCTTC	CASSVDSYNEQFF
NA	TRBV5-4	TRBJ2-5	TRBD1	TGTGCCAGCAGCCGAGACAGGGAAGAGACCCAGTACTTC	CASSRDREETQYF
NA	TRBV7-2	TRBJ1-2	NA	TGTGCCAGCAGCTTACAGACGGAGACCAACTATGGCTACACCTTC	CASSLQTETNYGYTF
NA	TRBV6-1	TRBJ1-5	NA	TGTGCCAGCAGTACCCTGGGGGGTCGGCCCCAGCATTTT	CASSTLGGRPQHF
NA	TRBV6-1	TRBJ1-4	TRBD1	TGTGCCAGCAGCGCAGGGGGCACTAATGAAAAACTGTTTTTT	CASSAGGTNEKLFF
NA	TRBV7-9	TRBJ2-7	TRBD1	TGTTCCAGCAGCCGACAGGGAGACGAGCAGTACTTC	CSSSRQGDEQYF
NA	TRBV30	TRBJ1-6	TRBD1	TGTGCCTGGAGTGTTTATACAGGGGGCCCAATGAATTCACCCCTCCACTTT	CAWSVYTGGPMNSPLHF
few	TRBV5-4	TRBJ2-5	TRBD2	TGTGCCAGCAGCCAGGAGGGGACGGCGGGGGGGGCCCAGTACTTC	CASSQEGTAGGAQYF
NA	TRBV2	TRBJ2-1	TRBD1	TGTGCCAGCAGTGAAAGGGAAGGACAGGGGGAGAAGTTCTTC	CASSEREGQGEKFF
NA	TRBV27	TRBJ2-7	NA	TGTGCCAGCAGTTTATCCACCTGGGGACTGTCCGAGCAGTACTTC	CASSLSTWGLSEQYF
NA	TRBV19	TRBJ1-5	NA	TGTGCCAGTAATGAGAAGAATAGCAATCAGCCCCAGCATTTT	CASNEKNSNQPQHF
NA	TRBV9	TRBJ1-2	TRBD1	TGTGCCAGCAGCGGGGGACGGGACAGCTACTATGGCTACACCTTC	CASSGGRDSYYGYTF
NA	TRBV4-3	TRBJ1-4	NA	TGCGCCAGCAGCCAAGACACAGGTACCGGTGAAAAACTGTTTTTT	CASSQDTGTGEKLFF